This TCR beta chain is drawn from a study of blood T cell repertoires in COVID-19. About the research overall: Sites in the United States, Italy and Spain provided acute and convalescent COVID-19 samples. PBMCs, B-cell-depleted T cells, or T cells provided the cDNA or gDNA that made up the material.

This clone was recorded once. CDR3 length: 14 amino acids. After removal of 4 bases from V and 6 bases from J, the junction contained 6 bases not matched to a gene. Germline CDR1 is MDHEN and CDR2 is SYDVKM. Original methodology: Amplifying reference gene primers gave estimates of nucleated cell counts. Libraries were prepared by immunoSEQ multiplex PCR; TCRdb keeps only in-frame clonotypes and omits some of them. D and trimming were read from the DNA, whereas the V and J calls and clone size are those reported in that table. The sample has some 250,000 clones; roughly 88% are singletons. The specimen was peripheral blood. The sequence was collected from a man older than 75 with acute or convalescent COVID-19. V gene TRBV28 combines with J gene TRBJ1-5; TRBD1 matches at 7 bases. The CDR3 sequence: CASSSDRKGQPQHF. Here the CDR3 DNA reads TGTGCCAGCAGTTCGGACAGGAAGGGTCAGCCCCAGCATTTT.